This T cell receptor (beta chain) stems from a study of T cell responses to AZD1222 COVID-19 vaccine. Study outcomes and limitations: Spike-specific TCRs gained breadth and depth after people received two AZD1222 doses. The peak T cell response came first, and repertoires were sampled only after it. Females made up more of the donors, who were largely white British, and clonal diversity may have come out too low. At 160-218 and 743-854, vaccine-associated CD4 TCRs were dominant, and they spanned spike.

To note about this clone: The antigen is not known.

Measured with immunoSEQ multiplex PCR; TCRdb has only the in-frame clones, and not every one. This table has about 160,000 clones, 90% appearing once. The sample here was peripheral blood, taken on day 0 of AZD1222 vaccination. This receptor was obtained from an adult in good health.

Here the CDR3 DNA reads TGTGCCTGGAGTGTTCCTTATCTAAGGGTGAACTATGGCTACACCTTC. Translated, it gives CAWSVPYLRVNYGYTF. This chain links TRBV30 with TRBJ1-2; the D is unclear. CDR3 length equals 16 residues. The germline CDR1 and CDR2 sequences are GTSNPN and SVGIG (reference sequence). Trimming removed 0 bases from V and 2 bases from J, with 16 bases in between. Filled out from reference TRBV30 and TRBJ1-2, the complete variable domain reads SQTIHQWPATLVQPVGSPLSLECTVEGTSNPNLYWYRQAAGRGLQLLFYSVGIGQISSEVPQNLSASRPQDRQFILSSKKLLLSDSGFYLCAWSVPYLRVNYGYTFGSGTRLTVV.